This T cell receptor (beta chain) was recovered during a study of blood T cell repertoires in COVID-19. On the study more broadly: Italy, Spain and the United States were the sources of the convalescent and acute COVID-19 samples. PBMCs, B-cell-depleted T cells, or T cells provided the cDNA or gDNA that made up the material.

TCRdb keeps only in-frame clones here, not all; method: immunoSEQ multiplex PCR. The sample holds around 78,000 clones, around four fifths seen once. This CDR3 is 14 amino acids long. Germline lookup yields CDR1 LNHDA and CDR2 SQIVND (reference sequence). V lost 4 bases to trimming and J lost 6 bases; unmatched junction nucleotides: 7. Sequenced material: peripheral blood. The sequence was obtained from a human donor in a cohort sampled during active COVID-19. The chain couples TRBV19 to TRBJ2-3, with 7 bases matching TRBD1. In DNA, the CDR3 is TGTGCCAGTAGTAATAGGGGGCAGGTGGATACGCAGTATTTT. Its translation is CASSNRGQVDTQYF.